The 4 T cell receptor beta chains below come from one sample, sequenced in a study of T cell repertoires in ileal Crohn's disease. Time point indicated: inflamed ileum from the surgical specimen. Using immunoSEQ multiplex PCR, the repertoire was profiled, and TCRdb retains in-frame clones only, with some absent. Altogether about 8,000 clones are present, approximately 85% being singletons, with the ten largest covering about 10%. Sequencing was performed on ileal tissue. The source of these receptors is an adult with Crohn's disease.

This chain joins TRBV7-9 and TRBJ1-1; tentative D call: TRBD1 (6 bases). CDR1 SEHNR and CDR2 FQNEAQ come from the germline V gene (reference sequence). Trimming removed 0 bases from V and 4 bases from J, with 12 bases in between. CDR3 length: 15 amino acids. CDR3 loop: CASSLAGAGGTEAFF. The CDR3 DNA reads TGTGCCAGCAGCTTAGCGGGGGCCGGAGGCACTGAAGCTTTCTTT.

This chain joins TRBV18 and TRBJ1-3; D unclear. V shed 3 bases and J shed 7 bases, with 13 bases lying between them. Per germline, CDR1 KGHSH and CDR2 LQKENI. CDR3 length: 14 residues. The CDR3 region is CASSPGGWGNTIYF. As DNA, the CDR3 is TGTGCCAGCTCACCTGGAGGTTGGGGTAACACCATATATTTT.

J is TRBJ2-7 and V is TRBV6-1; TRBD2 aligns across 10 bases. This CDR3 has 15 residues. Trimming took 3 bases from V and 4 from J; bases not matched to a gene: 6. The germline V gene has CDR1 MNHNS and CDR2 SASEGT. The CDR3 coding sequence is TGTGCCAGCAGTGACCTAGCGGGAGTATTGTACGAGCAGTACTTC. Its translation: CASSDLAGVLYEQYF.

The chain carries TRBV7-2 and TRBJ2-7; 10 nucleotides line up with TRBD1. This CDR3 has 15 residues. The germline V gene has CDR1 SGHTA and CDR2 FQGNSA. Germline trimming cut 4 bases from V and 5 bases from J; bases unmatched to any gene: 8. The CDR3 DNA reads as TGTGCCAGCAGCTGGAAGACAGGGGGCGGAAACGAGCAGTACTTC. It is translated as CASSWKTGGGNEQYF. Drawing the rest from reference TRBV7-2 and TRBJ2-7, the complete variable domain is GAGVSQSPSNKVTEKGKDVELRCDPISGHTALYWYRQSLGQGLEFLIYFQGNSAPDKSGLPSDRFSAERTGGSVSTLTIQRTQQEDSAVYLCASSWKTGGGNEQYFGPGTRLTVT.